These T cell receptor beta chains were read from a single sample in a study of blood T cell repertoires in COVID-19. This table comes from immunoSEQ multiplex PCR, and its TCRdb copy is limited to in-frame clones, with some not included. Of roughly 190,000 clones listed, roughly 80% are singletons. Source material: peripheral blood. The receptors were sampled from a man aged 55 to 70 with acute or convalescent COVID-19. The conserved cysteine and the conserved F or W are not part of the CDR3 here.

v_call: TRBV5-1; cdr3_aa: ASSLAPQGQSSGNTIY
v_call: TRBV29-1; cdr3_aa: SVTSWREGSSYNEQF
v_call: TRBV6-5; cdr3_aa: ACGQGIQPQH
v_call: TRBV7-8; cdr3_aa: ASSPYRARGTEAF
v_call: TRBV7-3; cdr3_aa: ASSLEQGRDTQY
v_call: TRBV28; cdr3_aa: ASSLPNLQGNYGYT
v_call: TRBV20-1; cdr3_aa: SAQSNTEAF
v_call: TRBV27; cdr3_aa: ASSWTGGGSYNEQF
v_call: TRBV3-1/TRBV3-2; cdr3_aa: ASRDVGGGPGNEQF
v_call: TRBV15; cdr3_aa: ATSRDLTALYGYT
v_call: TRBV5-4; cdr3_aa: ASGRDRAYEQY
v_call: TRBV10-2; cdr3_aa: ASSSLDRAVTYNEQF
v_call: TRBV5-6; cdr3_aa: ASSLGAGGQPQH
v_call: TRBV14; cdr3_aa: ASSQAWWQGGKNSPLH
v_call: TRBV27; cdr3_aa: ASSLSGGSEDEKLF
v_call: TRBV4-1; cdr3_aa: ASSQPSRDNQYSYNEQF
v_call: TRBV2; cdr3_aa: ASMMGQGTLTEQF
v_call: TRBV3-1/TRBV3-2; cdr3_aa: ASSQDRAGYGYT
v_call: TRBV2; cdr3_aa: ASSATSVYNEQF
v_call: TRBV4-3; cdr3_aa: ASSPLKGGTHNEQF
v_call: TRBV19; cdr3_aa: ASSIEMISYQPQH
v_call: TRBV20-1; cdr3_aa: SASSLRGANEKLF
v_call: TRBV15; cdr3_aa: ATSRDRLFAEAF
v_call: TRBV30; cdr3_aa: AWSLLGGGTEAF
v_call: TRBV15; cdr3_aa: ATSRDVARAEKLF
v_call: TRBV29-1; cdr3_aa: SVEDRGGVDEKLF
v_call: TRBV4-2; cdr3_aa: ASSQDGGQPQH
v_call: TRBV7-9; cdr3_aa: ASSFTSGRLDTQY
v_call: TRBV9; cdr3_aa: ASSRTGTGVGELF
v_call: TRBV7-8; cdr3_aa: ASSLAPRTGPTNYGYT
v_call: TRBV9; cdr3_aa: ASSVATSGQGPQY
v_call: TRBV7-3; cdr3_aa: ASAAGSNYGYT
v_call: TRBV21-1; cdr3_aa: ASPYRGQPQH
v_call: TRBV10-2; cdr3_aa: ASSPHRGSLQETQY
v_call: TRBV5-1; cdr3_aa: ASSLGGTGHSYEQY
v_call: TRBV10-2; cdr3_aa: ASADWTFSGANVLT
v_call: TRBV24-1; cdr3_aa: ATMPTAGDGNEQF
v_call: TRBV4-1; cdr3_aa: ASSQFTGLVNEQF
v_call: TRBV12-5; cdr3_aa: ASAPEWQDTDTQY
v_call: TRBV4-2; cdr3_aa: ASSQQQGVTQPQH
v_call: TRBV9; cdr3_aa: ASSPRGGSDEQY
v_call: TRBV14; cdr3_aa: ASSQPGQGPNTEAF
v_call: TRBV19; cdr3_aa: ASSIAGGYYNEQF
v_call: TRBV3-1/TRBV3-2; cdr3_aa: ASSQERRGKGYT
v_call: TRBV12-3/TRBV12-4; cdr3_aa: ASRDRHQPQH
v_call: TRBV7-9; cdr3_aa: ASSSDRRRISPLH
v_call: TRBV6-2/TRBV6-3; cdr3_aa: ASSYPSDRGRKSSGNTIY
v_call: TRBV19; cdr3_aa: ASSEVSAGSPLH
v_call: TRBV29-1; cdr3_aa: SVDPPGQGAAQY
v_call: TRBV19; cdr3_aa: ASSPGQAVSLF
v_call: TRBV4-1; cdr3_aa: ASTFRQGAASGANVLT